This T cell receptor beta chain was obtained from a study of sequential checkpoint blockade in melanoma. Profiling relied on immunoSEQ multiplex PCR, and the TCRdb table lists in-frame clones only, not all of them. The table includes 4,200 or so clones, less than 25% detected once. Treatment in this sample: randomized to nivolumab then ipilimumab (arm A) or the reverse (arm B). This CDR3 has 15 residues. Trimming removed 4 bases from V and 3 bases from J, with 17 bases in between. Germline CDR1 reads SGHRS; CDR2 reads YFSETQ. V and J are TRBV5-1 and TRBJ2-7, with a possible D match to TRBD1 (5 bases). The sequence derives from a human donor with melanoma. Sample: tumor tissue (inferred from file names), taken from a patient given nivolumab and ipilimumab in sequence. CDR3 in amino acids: CASSPKPPGLYEQYF. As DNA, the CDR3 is TGCGCCAGCAGCCCCAAGCCGCCAGGGCTCTACGAGCAGTACTTC.